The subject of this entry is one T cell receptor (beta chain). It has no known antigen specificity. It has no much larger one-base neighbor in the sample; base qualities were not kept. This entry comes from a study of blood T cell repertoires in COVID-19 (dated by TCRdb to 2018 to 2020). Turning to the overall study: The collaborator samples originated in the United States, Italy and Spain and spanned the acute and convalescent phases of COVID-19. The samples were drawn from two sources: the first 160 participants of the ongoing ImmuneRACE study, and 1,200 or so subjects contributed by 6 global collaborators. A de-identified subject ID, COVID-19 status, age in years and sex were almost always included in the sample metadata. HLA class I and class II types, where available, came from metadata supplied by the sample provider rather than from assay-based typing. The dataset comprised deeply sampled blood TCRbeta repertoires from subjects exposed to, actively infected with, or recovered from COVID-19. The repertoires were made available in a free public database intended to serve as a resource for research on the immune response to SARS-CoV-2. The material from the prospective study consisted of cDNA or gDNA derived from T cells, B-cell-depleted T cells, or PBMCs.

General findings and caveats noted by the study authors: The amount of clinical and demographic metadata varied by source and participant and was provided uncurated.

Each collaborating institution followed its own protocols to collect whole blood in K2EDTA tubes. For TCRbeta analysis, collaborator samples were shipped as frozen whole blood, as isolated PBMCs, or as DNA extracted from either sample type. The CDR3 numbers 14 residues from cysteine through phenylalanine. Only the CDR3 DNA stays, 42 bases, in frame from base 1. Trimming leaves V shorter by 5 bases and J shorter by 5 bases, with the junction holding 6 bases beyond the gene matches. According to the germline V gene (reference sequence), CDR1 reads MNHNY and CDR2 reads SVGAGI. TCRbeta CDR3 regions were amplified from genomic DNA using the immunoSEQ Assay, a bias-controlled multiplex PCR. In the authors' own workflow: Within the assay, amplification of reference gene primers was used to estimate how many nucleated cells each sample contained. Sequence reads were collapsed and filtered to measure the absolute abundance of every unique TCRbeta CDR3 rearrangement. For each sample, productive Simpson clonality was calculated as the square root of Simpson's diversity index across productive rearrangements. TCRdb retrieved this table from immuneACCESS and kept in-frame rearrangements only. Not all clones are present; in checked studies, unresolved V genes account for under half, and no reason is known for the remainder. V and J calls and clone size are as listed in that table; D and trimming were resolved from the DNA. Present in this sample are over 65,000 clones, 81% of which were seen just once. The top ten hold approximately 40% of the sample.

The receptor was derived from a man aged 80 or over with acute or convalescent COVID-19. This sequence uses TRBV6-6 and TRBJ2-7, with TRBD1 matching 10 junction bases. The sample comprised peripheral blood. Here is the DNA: TGTGCCAGCAGTCCTCGACAGGGGGCGAACGAGCAGTACTTC. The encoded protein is CASSPRQGANEQYF.